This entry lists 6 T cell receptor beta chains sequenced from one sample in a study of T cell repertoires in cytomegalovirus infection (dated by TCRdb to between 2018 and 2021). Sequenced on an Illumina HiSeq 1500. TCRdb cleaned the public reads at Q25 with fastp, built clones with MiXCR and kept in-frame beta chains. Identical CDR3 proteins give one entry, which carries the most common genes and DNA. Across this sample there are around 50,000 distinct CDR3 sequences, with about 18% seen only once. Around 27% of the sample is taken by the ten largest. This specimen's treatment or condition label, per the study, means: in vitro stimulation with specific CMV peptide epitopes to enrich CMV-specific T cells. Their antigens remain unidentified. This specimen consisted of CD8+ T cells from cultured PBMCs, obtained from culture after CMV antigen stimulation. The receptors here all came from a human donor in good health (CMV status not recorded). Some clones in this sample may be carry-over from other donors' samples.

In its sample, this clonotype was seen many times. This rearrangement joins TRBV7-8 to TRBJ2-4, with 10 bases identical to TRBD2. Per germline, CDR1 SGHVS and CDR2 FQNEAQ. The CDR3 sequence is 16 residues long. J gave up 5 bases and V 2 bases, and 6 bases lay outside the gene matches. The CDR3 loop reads CASSLLERGGQNIQYF. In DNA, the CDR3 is TGTGCCAGCAGCTTACTCGAGCGGGGGGGCCAAAACATTCAGTACTTC.

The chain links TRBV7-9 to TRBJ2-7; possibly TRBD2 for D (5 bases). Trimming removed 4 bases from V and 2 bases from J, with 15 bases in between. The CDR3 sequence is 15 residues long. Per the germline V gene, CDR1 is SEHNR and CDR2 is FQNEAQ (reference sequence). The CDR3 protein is CASSSPTGITYEQYF. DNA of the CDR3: TGTGCCAGCAGCTCCCCGACGGGGATAACCTACGAGCAGTACTTC.

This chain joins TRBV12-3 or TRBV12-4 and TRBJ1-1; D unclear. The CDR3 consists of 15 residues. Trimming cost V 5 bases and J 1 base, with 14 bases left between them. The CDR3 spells CASSQMSGGNTEAFF. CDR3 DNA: TGTGCCAGCAGTCAGATGTCGGGCGGGAACACTGAAGCTTTCTTT.

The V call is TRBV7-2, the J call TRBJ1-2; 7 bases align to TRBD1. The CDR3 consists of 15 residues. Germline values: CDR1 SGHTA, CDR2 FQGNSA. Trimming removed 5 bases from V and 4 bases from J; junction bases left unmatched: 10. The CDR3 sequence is CASSRPGTDSYGYTF. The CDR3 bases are TGTGCCAGCAGCCGTCCCGGGACAGACTCCTATGGCTACACCTTC.

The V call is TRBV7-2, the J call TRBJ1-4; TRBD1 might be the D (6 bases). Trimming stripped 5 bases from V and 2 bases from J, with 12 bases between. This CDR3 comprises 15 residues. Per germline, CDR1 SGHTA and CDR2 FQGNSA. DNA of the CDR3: TGTGCCAGCAGCGGGACACCTGGTACTAATGAAAAACTGTTTTTT. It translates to CASSGTPGTNEKLFF. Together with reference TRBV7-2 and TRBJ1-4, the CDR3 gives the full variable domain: GAGVSQSPSNKVTEKGKDVELRCDPISGHTALYWYRQSLGQGLEFLIYFQGNSAPDKSGLPSDRFSAERTGGSVSTLTIQRTQQEDSAVYLCASSGTPGTNEKLFFGSGTQLSVL.

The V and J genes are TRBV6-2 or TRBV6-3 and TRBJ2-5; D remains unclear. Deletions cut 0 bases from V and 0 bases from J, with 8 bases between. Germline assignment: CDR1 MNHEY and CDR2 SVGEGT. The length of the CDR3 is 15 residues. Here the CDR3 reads CASSYSMPHQETQYF. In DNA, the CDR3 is TGTGCCAGCAGTTACTCGATGCCCCACCAAGAGACCCAGTACTTC.